A single sample gave rise to the 25 T cell receptor beta chains below, sequenced in a study of blood T cells in healthy people across ages. With a J-beta primer mix and a sample-barcoded 5' primer, a second PCR ran 7 to 11 cycles. Via MiXCR, TCRdb re-called the 5' RACE reads, giving one row per CDR3 protein. Seen here are approximately 600,000 distinct CDR3 sequences, 58% observed once, and the top ten hold roughly 34%. Sequences were obtained from blood. These TCRs come from a man aged 55 to 70 in good health.

The V and J genes are TRBV11-2 and TRBJ2-1, with a possible D match to TRBD2 (6 bases). V gave up 5 bases and J gave up 15 bases, with 14 bases separating them. CDR1 is SGHAT, CDR2 FQNNGV, per germline. The CDR3 length is 11 residues. For the CDR3, the DNA is TGTGCCAGCAGCCTCTGGGAGGAGTCGTTCTTC. It yields the protein CASSLWEESFF.

This chain's CDR3 is CASSSDAKGTQYF. DNA for the CDR3: TGCGCCAGCAGCTCCGACGCCAAGGGGACCCAGTACTTC. The chain has TRBV5-1 and TRBJ2-5, with D unresolved. Trimming pared 3 bases from V and 7 bases from J, leaving 13 bases between. The germline V gene has CDR1 SGHRS and CDR2 YFSETQ. The CDR3 runs to 13 residues.

The rearrangement uses TRBV4-1 and TRBJ1-2; perhaps TRBD1 as D (5 bases). CDR3 length equals 14 residues. From germline, CDR1 is MGHRA and CDR2 YSYEKL. V was shortened by 2 bases and J by 2 bases, with 9 bases between the two germline ends. The CDR3 DNA sequence: TGCGCCAGCAGCCAAAGGGACTTCAACTATGGCTACACCTTC. Its protein product is CASSQRDFNYGYTF.

This chain uses TRBV12-3 or TRBV12-4 with TRBJ2-3; perhaps TRBD1 as D (5 bases). The V gene lost 7 bases and the J gene lost 0 bases, with 11 bases spanning the gap. The CDR3 runs 14 residues. The CDR3 region is CASKTGPSTDTQYF. CDR3 DNA: TGTGCCAGCAAAACAGGTCCAAGCACAGATACGCAGTATTTT.

This clonotype was recorded a few times. In DNA form, the CDR3 reads TGTGCCAGCAGCCGCCGGACTAGCGGGGGGTTAGATACGCAGTATTTT. This translates into CASSRRTSGGLDTQYF. The gene calls are TRBV12-3 or TRBV12-4 and TRBJ2-3; 14 nucleotides line up with TRBD2. The CDR3 is 16 residues long. The trim removed 6 bases at V and 5 bases at J, leaving 7 bases unmatched.

This rearrangement joins TRBV19 to TRBJ2-5; D gene uncertain. There are 12 residues in the CDR3. Germline V gene lookup returns CDR1 LNHDA and CDR2 SQIVND (reference sequence). The ends were cut back, 3 bases at V and 0 bases at J, with 2 bases in the middle. CDR3 nucleotide sequence: TGTGCCAGTAGTATGGACCAAGAGACCCAGTACTTC. It is translated as CASSMDQETQYF.

This chain uses TRBV13 with TRBJ1-2; 7 positions agree with TRBD1. Germline CDR1 PRHDT, CDR2 FYEKMQ (reference sequence). The CDR3 runs 14 residues. V shed 7 bases, J shed 2 bases, and the junction held 7 bases outside the gene matches. This CDR3 is CASKNRGANYGYTF. DNA for the CDR3: TGTGCCAGCAAAAACAGGGGCGCCAACTATGGCTACACCTTC.

The chain recombines TRBV18 with TRBJ2-5; possibly TRBD2 for D (6 bases). V dropped 2 bases and J dropped 3 bases, with 10 bases sitting between them. The CDR3 contains 14 residues. CDR1 and CDR2 (germline): KGHSH, LQKENI. CDR3: CASSPGQREETQYF. For the CDR3, the DNA is TGTGCCAGCTCACCAGGCCAGCGGGAAGAGACCCAGTACTTC. The whole variable domain, remainder taken from reference TRBV18 and TRBJ2-5, is NAGVMQNPRHLVRRRGQEARLRCSPMKGHSHVYWYRQLPEEGLKFMVYLQKENIIDESGMPKERFSAEFPKEGPSILRIQQVVRGDSAAYFCASSPGQREETQYFGPGTRLLVL.

This clonotype was seen just once. The chain combines TRBV27 with TRBJ1-2; D is possibly TRBD1 (5 bases). Trimming took 6 bases from V and 8 from J, leaving 10 bases between them. CDR3 length: 11 amino acids. CDR1 MNHEY and CDR2 SMNVEV come from the germline V gene (reference sequence). CDR3 sequence (DNA): TGTGCCAGCAGGGGGGGGTCCGGCTACACCTTC. This encodes CASRGGSGYTF.

The genes are TRBV5-1 and TRBJ1-4; a possible D gene is TRBD1 (5 bases). This CDR3 contains 18 residues. From germline, CDR1 is SGHRS and CDR2 YFSETQ. Trimming shortened V by 0 bases and J by 3 bases, and 18 bases separated the two germline ends. The CDR3: CASSLDPPGEEANEKLFF. As DNA, the CDR3 is TGCGCCAGCAGCTTGGACCCCCCGGGGGAAGAGGCTAATGAAAAACTGTTTTTT.

The rearrangement links TRBV7-6 to TRBJ2-1; D is perhaps TRBD1 or TRBD2 (5 bases each). V shed 5 bases and J shed 15 bases, with 17 bases lying between them. Germline CDR1 and CDR2: SGHVS and FNYEAQ. The CDR3 extends over 12 amino acids. CDR3 nucleotide sequence: TGTGCCAGCAGCCTGAGTCCGGGACGAACGTTCTTC. It translates to CASSLSPGRTFF.

V usage is TRBV2 and J usage is TRBJ2-5; unclear D gene. TRBJ2-7 matches the DNA end more closely, so the J call is doubtful. CDR1 and CDR2 (germline): SNHLY, FYNNEI. The CDR3 spans 11 residues. CDR3 residues: CASSDYYEQYF. In nucleotides, the CDR3 is TGTGCCAGCAGTGATTACTACGAGCAGTACTTC.

The chain uses TRBV20-1 and TRBJ2-7; D is unresolved. The CDR3 runs to 14 residues. The ends were cut back, 3 bases at V and 1 base at J, with 13 bases in the middle. CDR1 is DFQATT, CDR2 SNEGSKA, per germline (reference sequence). The CDR3 reads CSAREIFQSYEQYF. The CDR3 DNA is TGCAGTGCTAGGGAGATTTTCCAGTCCTACGAGCAGTACTTC.

The chain couples TRBV6-6 to TRBJ2-3, with 8 bases that match TRBD2. Germline-derived CDR1 and CDR2 are MNHNY and SVGAGI (reference sequence). This CDR3 is built from 15 residues. Unmatched junction bases numbered 3, after V lost 2 bases and J lost 2 bases. The CDR3 sequence: CASSYRGGATDTQYF. The CDR3 nucleotides are TGTGCCAGCAGTTACCGGGGGGGTGCCACAGATACGCAGTATTTT.

This chain links TRBV20-1 with TRBJ2-4, with 7 bases identical to TRBD1. The end of the DNA aligns better with TRBJ2-5, so the J call may be wrong. The germline V gene has CDR1 DFQATT and CDR2 SNEGSKA (reference sequence). This CDR3 comprises 15 residues. The CDR3 reads CSGSLSAGGQETQYF. In nucleotides, the CDR3 is TGCAGTGGTTCCCTGTCAGCAGGGGGCCAAGAGACCCAGTACTTC.

The chain links TRBV20-1 to TRBJ2-5, with D maybe TRBD1 (6 bases). Germline V CDR1 and CDR2: DFQATT, SNEGSKA (reference sequence). V was pared by 6 bases and J by 4 bases, with 15 bases between. CDR3 length: 13 residues. The CDR3 is CSARGSRGETQYF. The CDR3 bases are TGCAGTGCCCGAGGGTCCAGGGGAGAGACCCAGTACTTC.

The chain employs TRBV9 and TRBJ2-4, with D perhaps TRBD1 or TRBD2 (5 bases each). The J call could be wrong; TRBJ2-5 is a better fit for the DNA end. In germline, CDR1 is SGDLS, CDR2 YYNGEE. The CDR3 covers 15 residues. The DNA of the CDR3 is TGTGCCAGCAGGTCGACCGGGGACCACCAAGAGACCCAGTACTTC. Translation gives CASRSTGDHQETQYF.

The chain combines TRBV20-1 with TRBJ2-7, with a tentative D call TRBD2 (6 bases). The CDR3 totals 13 residues. The V and J ends lost 5 bases and 3 bases respectively, with 14 bases between them. Germline V CDR1 and CDR2: DFQATT, SNEGSKA (reference sequence). The CDR3 loop is CSAGRDGSYEQYF. The CDR3 DNA follows: TGCAGTGCTGGCCGGGACGGGAGCTACGAGCAGTACTTC.

The chain uses TRBV9 and TRBJ2-5, with no clear D. The CDR3 sequence is 15 residues long. Germline V gene sequence: CDR1 SGDLS, CDR2 YYNGEE. Trimming left V 0 bases short and J 1 base short, with 10 bases between. CDR3 bases: TGTGCCAGCAGCGTAGCCTCTGCCCCCCAAGAGACCCAGTACTTC. Amino acid sequence: CASSVASAPQETQYF.

The chain joins TRBV3-1 to TRBJ1-1, with D tentatively TRBD1 (5 bases). Germline CDR1 is LGHDT and CDR2 is YNNKEL (reference sequence). There are 14 residues in the CDR3. With 4 bases removed from V and 8 bases from J, the gap between germline ends came to 17 bases. The chain's CDR3 is CASSLAREGSEAFF. CDR3 DNA sequence: TGTGCCAGCAGCCTAGCCAGGGAGGGTTCGGAAGCTTTCTTT.

J is TRBJ2-3 and V is TRBV12-3 or TRBV12-4, with D possibly being TRBD2 (6 bases). V was clipped by 5 bases and J by 3 bases, with 12 bases between them. The CDR3 is 14 residues long. The CDR3 protein is CASSALGGTDTQYF. The CDR3 nucleotides are TGTGCCAGCAGTGCATTGGGGGGTACAGATACGCAGTATTTT.

The chain joins TRBV2 to TRBJ2-1; D is ambiguous. Germline assignment: CDR1 SNHLY and CDR2 FYNNEI. V was shortened by 11 bases and J by 5 bases, with 16 bases between the two germline ends. This CDR3 contains 13 residues. The DNA of the CDR3 is TGTGCCCGATCATCTGGGCTCGACAATGAGCAGTTCTTC. This sequence encodes CARSSGLDNEQFF. Full variable domain (remainder filled in from reference TRBV2 and TRBJ2-1): EPEVTQTPSHQVTQMGQEVILRCVPISNHLYFYWYRQILGQKVEFLVSFYNNEISEKSEIFDDQFSVERPDGSNFTLKIRSTKLEDSAMYFCARSSGLDNEQFFGPGTRLTVL.

This clonotype was detected only a few times. The chain couples TRBV5-6 to TRBJ2-5; 7 bases agree with TRBD1. Germline V gives CDR1 SGHDT, CDR2 YYEEEE. The junction had 12 bases not matched to a gene; V was cut back by 3 bases and J by 4 bases. CDR3 length: 16 amino acids. Written as DNA, the CDR3 is TGTGCCAGCAGCTATAGACAGGGCTGGGGTCGAGAGACCCAGTACTTC. Encoded protein: CASSYRQGWGRETQYF.

The chain joins TRBV5-1 to TRBJ2-5; 8 bases are a match to TRBD2. The CDR3 is 18 amino acids. CDR1 and CDR2 from the germline V gene are SGHRS and YFSETQ. The J segment lost 2 bases and the V segment lost 2 bases, leaving 14 bases of the junction unmatched. CDR3 protein: CASSFTGLDWERQETQYF. The CDR3 bases are TGCGCCAGCAGCTTTACGGGACTAGACTGGGAGCGTCAAGAGACCCAGTACTTC.

This clonotype was seen only a few times. The V and J genes are TRBV20-1 and TRBJ2-1, with no clear D. Germline values: CDR1 DFQATT, CDR2 SNEGSKA (reference sequence). The length of the CDR3 is 14 residues. V lost 1 base, J lost 0 bases, and 7 bases lay in between. The chain's CDR3 is CSARGGTSYNEQFF. The CDR3 DNA reads as TGCAGTGCTAGAGGGGGTACCTCCTACAATGAGCAGTTCTTC.